The 25 T cell receptor beta chains given below trace back to one sample, sequenced in a study of T cells in women clearing cervical HPV infection (dated by TCRdb to the late 2010s). Receptor amplification or capture employed the immunoSEQ multiplex PCR assay. TCRdb re-hosts the immuneACCESS table, in-frame sequences only. Its copies lack some clones; in the studies checked, an unresolved V gene accounts for under half of them, and the cause for the rest is not known. This sample's table has entries for approximately 13,000 clones. Of the sample, about 8% falls within the top ten clones. The sequencing input was blood buffy coat. These TCRs come from a woman between 18 and 70 years old with a cervical HPV16 infection that either progressed to CIN3+ or cleared (not recorded which).

About this clone itself: The CDR3 end falls 3 residues outside the read, so it is completed with the germline J gene. The chain has TRBV19 and TRBJ2-1, with 12 positions matching TRBD2. There are 16 residues in the CDR3. Germline CDR1 and CDR2: LNHDA and SQIVND (reference sequence). The ends lost 4 bases at V and 4 bases at J; junction bases unmatched: 5. The CDR3 loop reads CASSSASGRAYNEQFF. The DNA read from the CDR3 is TGTGCCAGTAGTAGCGCTAGCGGGAGGGCTTACAATGAG.

In regard to this clone: The CDR3 end falls 3 residues outside the read, so it is completed with the germline J gene. The chain carries TRBV13 and TRBJ2-7, with D perhaps TRBD1 (5 bases). The germline gives CDR1 PRHDT, CDR2 FYEKMQ (reference sequence). CDR3 length equals 14 residues. The ends were cut back, 1 base at V and 4 bases at J, with 11 bases in the middle. The CDR3: CASSLDRQSYEQYF. The sequenced CDR3 bases are TGTGCCAGCAGCTTAGATCGACAGTCATACGAG.

The sequenced part of the CDR3 DNA is TGTGCCAGCAGCTTCCGGACTAGCGGGGGAGATGAG. Protein sequence: CASSFRTSGGDE. The complete CDR3 reads CASSFRTSGGDEQFF. The chain is built from TRBV7-2 and TRBJ2-1; 13 bases match TRBD2. The read falls 3 residues short of the CDR3 end, and the missing part is taken from the germline J gene. Unmatched junction bases numbered 4, after V lost 3 bases and J lost 8 bases. The CDR3 covers 15 residues. Germline assignment: CDR1 SGHTA and CDR2 FQGNSA.

A note on this clone: The read gets to within 3 residues of the CDR3 end, and the germline J gene fills in the rest. This sequence joins TRBV2 and TRBJ2-1; D uncertain. Per germline, CDR1 SNHLY and CDR2 FYNNEI. The CDR3 spans 11 residues. With 5 bases removed from V and 3 bases from J, the gap between germline ends came to 2 bases. CDR3 sequence: CASSYYNEQFF. CDR3 bases read: TGTGCCAGCAGTTACTACAATGAG.

This clone counts as medium-sized by frequency. The read gets to within 3 residues of the CDR3 end, and the germline J gene fills in the rest. The chain is built from TRBV7-2 and TRBJ2-2; D gene ambiguous. V dropped 5 bases and J dropped 7 bases, with 8 bases sitting between them. The CDR3 is 12 amino acids. Germline V gene data show CDR1 as SGHTA and CDR2 as FQGNSA. Incomplete CDR3 DNA: TGTGCCAGCAGCAAGTACGGCGGGGAG. Translation gives CASSKYGGE. From start to end, the CDR3 is CASSKYGGELFF.

Comment on this clone: The missing CDR3 end, 3 residues past where the read stops, is filled in from the germline J gene. The same CDR3 is also encoded by other DNA sequences in this sample. The V gene is TRBV12-3 or TRBV12-4, the J gene TRBJ1-3; possibly TRBD1 for D (6 bases). CDR3 length equals 13 residues. The V gene lost 7 bases and the J gene lost 7 bases, with 14 bases spanning the gap. The part of the CDR3 DNA that was read is TGTGCCAGCAACCTCCAGGGGCTGAACACC. It is translated as CASNLQGLNT. The full-length CDR3 reads as CASNLQGLNTIYF.

Concerning this clone: Coverage ceases 3 residues before the CDR3 finishes, and the germline J gene fills in the end. The chain couples TRBV5-1 to TRBJ2-3; a weak D match, TRBD1 (6 bases). In germline, CDR1 is SGHRS, CDR2 YFSETQ. V lost 4 bases and J 0 bases, leaving 9 bases between the germline ends. This CDR3 is 14 amino acids long. This CDR3 is CASSNTGSTDTQYF. Incomplete CDR3 DNA: TGCGCCAGCAGCAACACAGGGAGCACAGATACG.

Regarding this clone: Sequencing ends 3 residues short of the CDR3 end; the germline J gene provides the rest. V is TRBV14 and J is TRBJ1-1, with D possibly being TRBD1 (6 bases). From germline, CDR1 is SGHDN and CDR2 FVKESK. The CDR3 has 15 residues. The V gene lost 2 bases and the J gene lost 1 base, with 11 bases spanning the gap. CDR3 in amino acids: CASSQNRAWNTEAFF. The part of the CDR3 DNA that was read is TGTGCCAGCAGCCAAAACAGGGCCTGGAACACTGAA.

A remark on this clone: Sequencing ends 3 residues short of the CDR3 end; the germline J gene provides the rest. The rearrangement uses TRBV7-9 and TRBJ2-7; 9 bases are shared with TRBD1. This CDR3 spans 15 amino acids. Germline lookup yields CDR1 SEHNR and CDR2 FQNEAQ (reference sequence). Germline trimming cut 4 bases from V and 6 bases from J; bases unmatched to any gene: 10. The CDR3 here is CASSSDRGLRGEQYF. The part of the CDR3 DNA that was read is TGTGCCAGCAGCTCGGACAGGGGCTTACGGGGCGAG.

In regard to this clone: The CDR3 extends 3 residues past the end of the read, so its final part is completed from the germline J gene. This chain joins TRBV2 and TRBJ1-2; 11 nucleotides align to TRBD1. The CDR3 totals 15 residues. In germline, CDR1 is SNHLY, CDR2 FYNNEI. The CDR3 DNA, read in part, is TGTGCCAGCAGTGATTTCGGACAGGGGGCCAACGAC. Protein product: CASSDFGQGAND. The whole CDR3 sequence reads CASSDFGQGANDYTF.

Frequency places this clone as medium-sized. The read ends 3 residues shy of where the CDR3 ends; the end is completed using the germline J gene. V is TRBV7-6 and J is TRBJ2-3, with 8 nucleotides matching TRBD1. The V gene end was trimmed by 5 bases and the J gene end by 4 bases; junction bases not matched to a gene: 14. CDR1 and CDR2 (germline): SGHVS, FNYEAQ. CDR3 length: 17 residues. The DNA read from the CDR3 is TGTGCCAGCAGCCCCCGCGGACAGGGAATCGTCGCAGATACG. Translating gives CASSPRGQGIVADT. The CDR3, in full, reads CASSPRGQGIVADTQYF.

To note about this clone: The sequenced fragment ends 3 residues before the CDR3 boundary, so the rest is inferred from the germline J gene. This rearrangement joins TRBV20-1 to TRBJ2-7; TRBD1 matches at 10 bases. V was clipped by 6 bases and J by 6 bases; unmatched bases: 14. From germline, CDR1 is DFQATT and CDR2 SNEGSKA (reference sequence). The CDR3 has 15 residues. The CDR3 DNA, read in part, is TGCAGTGCCCAATACCGGGACAGGGGAATTCCCGAG. Encoded protein: CSAQYRDRGIPE. The entire CDR3 protein reads CSAQYRDRGIPEQYF.

For this clone: The CDR3 end lies 3 residues beyond the end of the read and is filled in from the germline J gene. This chain uses TRBV5-1 with TRBJ1-4; the match to TRBD1 covers 8 bases. The CDR3 has 15 amino acids. Germline CDR1 SGHRS, CDR2 YFSETQ. V was pared by 4 bases and J by 0 bases, with 2 bases of the junction left unmatched. The CDR3 sequence is CASSQGQATNEKLFF. The sequenced part of the CDR3 DNA is TGCGCCAGCAGCCAGGGACAGGCAACTAATGAAAAA.

Its frequency marks this clone as medium-sized. The CDR3 end is not reached by the read, which stops 3 residues before it; the germline J gene fills it in. J is TRBJ2-7 and V is TRBV29-1; TRBD2 aligns across 7 bases. Germline loops: CDR1 SQVTM, CDR2 ANQGSEA. The CDR3 covers 13 residues. The V gene end was trimmed by 4 bases and the J gene end by 5 bases; junction bases not matched to a gene: 8. The sequenced part of the CDR3 DNA is TGCAGCGTTGGGGGGGGTAGCATGCACGAG. Protein sequence: CSVGGGSMHE. The full-length CDR3 reads as CSVGGGSMHEQYF.

On this clone: Read sequence stops 3 residues before the CDR3 end, and the germline J gene provides the missing end. The chain recombines TRBV6-2 or TRBV6-3 with TRBJ1-6; no clear D gene. Deletions cut 2 bases from V and 2 bases from J, with 10 bases between. CDR1 is MNHEY, CDR2 SVGEGT, per germline. The CDR3 has 16 amino acids. The part of the CDR3 DNA that was read is TGTGCCAGCAGTTACCGGGGAAGTGCCTATAATTCACCC. Translation gives CASSYRGSAYNSP. The entire CDR3 reads CASSYRGSAYNSPLHF.

Details on this clone: Read coverage stops 3 residues before the CDR3 terminus; the germline J gene supplies the remainder. The rearrangement joins TRBV30 to TRBJ2-1, with D unresolved. This CDR3 is 11 amino acids long. Germline V gives CDR1 GTSNPN, CDR2 SVGIG (reference sequence). Trimming stripped 4 bases from V and 5 bases from J, with 6 bases between. CDR3 DNA (partial): TGTGCCTGGAATATAAACAATGAG. Encoded protein: CAWNINNE. The full CDR3 sequence reads CAWNINNEQFF. Together with reference TRBV30 and TRBJ2-1, the CDR3 gives the full variable domain: SQTIHQWPATLVQPVGSPLSLECTVEGTSNPNLYWYRQAAGRGLQLLFYSVGIGQISSEVPQNLSASRPQDRQFILSSKKLLLSDSGFYLCAWNINNEQFFGPGTRLTVL.

The sequenced part of the CDR3 DNA is TGTGCCAGTAGTCAAGACAGGGGTAGGCGAAGCATC. It translates to CASSQDRGRRSI. From start to end, the CDR3 is CASSQDRGRRSIYTF. The chain has TRBV19 and TRBJ1-2, with 8 bases aligning to TRBD1. The observed sequence ends 3 residues before the CDR3 terminus, with the missing tail filled in from the germline J gene. The CDR3 runs 15 residues. The germline V gene encodes CDR1 LNHDA and CDR2 SQIVND (reference sequence).

As to this clone: The read comes to an end 3 residues before the CDR3 does, leaving the germline J gene to fill in the end. J is TRBJ1-2 and V is TRBV13; D ambiguous. The CDR3 contains 15 residues. The germline V and J ends were trimmed by 5 bases and 2 bases, with 15 bases remaining between them. Per germline, CDR1 PRHDT and CDR2 FYEKMQ (reference sequence). The CDR3 sequence is CASSRKLHGNYGYTF. The sequenced part of the CDR3 DNA is TGTGCCAGCAGCCGCAAGCTCCACGGGAACTATGGC.

Concerning this clone: The missing CDR3 end, 3 residues past where the read stops, is filled in from the germline J gene. The rearrangement links TRBV2 to TRBJ1-1; 7 nucleotides line up with TRBD1. The CDR3 loop spans 14 amino acids. V was clipped by 7 bases and J by 2 bases; unmatched bases: 7. The germline gives CDR1 SNHLY, CDR2 FYNNEI. CDR3 DNA (partial): TGTGCCAGCATCGGTCCAGGGGGTAACACTGAA. It codes for CASIGPGGNTE. The full CDR3 protein reads CASIGPGGNTEAFF.

Regarding this clone: The CDR3 end lies 3 residues beyond the end of the read and is filled in from the germline J gene. The rearrangement links TRBV6-2 or TRBV6-3 to TRBJ2-7; TRBD1 aligns across 8 bases. Trimming cost V 8 bases and J 2 bases; bases outside gene matches: 11. Germline values: CDR1 MNHEY, CDR2 SVGEGT. CDR3 length: 15 residues. CDR3 sequence reads: CASADRDRRPYEQYF. CDR3 DNA, as far as it was read: TGTGCCAGCGCTGACCGGGACAGGCGCCCCTACGAG.

The part of the CDR3 DNA that was read is TGTGCCAGCAGCCCTAGCGGGAGTATCCACAATGAG. Its protein product is CASSPSGSIHNE. The full CDR3 protein is CASSPSGSIHNEQFF. This rearrangement joins TRBV7-6 to TRBJ2-1, with TRBD2 identical over 10 bases. The read stops 3 residues short of the end of the CDR3; the missing end is completed from the germline J gene. The CDR3 runs 15 residues. The V and J ends lost 5 bases and 5 bases, in that order; junction bases with no gene match: 6. CDR1 and CDR2 (germline): SGHVS, FNYEAQ.

A word on this clone: From the germline J gene comes the end of the CDR3, since the read stops 3 residues before it. The chain couples TRBV27 to TRBJ2-5; 8 nucleotides align to TRBD2. CDR3 size: 16 residues. The V segment lost 1 base and the J segment 4 bases; nucleotides outside the gene matches: 8. The germline V gene has CDR1 MNHEY and CDR2 SMNVEV (reference sequence). CDR3 DNA (partial): TGTGCCAGCAGTTTATTGGGAGCGGGAGCGGGAGAGACC. Encoded protein: CASSLLGAGAGET. The complete CDR3 sequence is CASSLLGAGAGETQYF.

Worth noting for this clone: Read coverage stops 3 residues before the CDR3 terminus; the germline J gene supplies the remainder. The chain employs TRBV19 and TRBJ2-2; 7 bases are a match to TRBD1. This CDR3 contains 14 residues. The germline V gene encodes CDR1 LNHDA and CDR2 SQIVND (reference sequence). Partial CDR3 DNA: TGTGCCAGTAGTGCCAGACAGGGAAATGAAAAG. Its translation: CASSARQGNEK. The whole CDR3 sequence is CASSARQGNEKLFF.

Notes on this clone: The read stops 3 residues short of the end of the CDR3; the missing end is completed from the germline J gene. The gene calls are TRBV5-4 and TRBJ1-5; D is perhaps TRBD1 (6 bases). This CDR3 comprises 13 residues. The V gene's germline CDR1 is SGHNT and CDR2 YYREEE (reference sequence). V lost 3 bases and J lost 4, with 8 bases in between. The covered CDR3 bases are TGTGCCAGCAGCTCACAGGGTAATCAGCCC. The encoded protein is CASSSQGNQP. The whole CDR3 sequence reads CASSSQGNQPQHF.

Points on this clone: Read coverage stops 3 residues before the CDR3 terminus; the germline J gene supplies the remainder. V and J are TRBV19 and TRBJ2-1; 8 nucleotides match TRBD2. CDR1 is LNHDA and CDR2 is SQIVND in the germline V gene (reference sequence). This CDR3 spans 15 amino acids. V shed 7 bases, J shed 0 bases, and the junction held 5 bases outside the gene matches. The CDR3 loop reads CASTLSGSSYNEQFF. The CDR3 DNA, read in part, is TGTGCCAGTACTCTCAGCGGGAGCTCCTACAATGAG.